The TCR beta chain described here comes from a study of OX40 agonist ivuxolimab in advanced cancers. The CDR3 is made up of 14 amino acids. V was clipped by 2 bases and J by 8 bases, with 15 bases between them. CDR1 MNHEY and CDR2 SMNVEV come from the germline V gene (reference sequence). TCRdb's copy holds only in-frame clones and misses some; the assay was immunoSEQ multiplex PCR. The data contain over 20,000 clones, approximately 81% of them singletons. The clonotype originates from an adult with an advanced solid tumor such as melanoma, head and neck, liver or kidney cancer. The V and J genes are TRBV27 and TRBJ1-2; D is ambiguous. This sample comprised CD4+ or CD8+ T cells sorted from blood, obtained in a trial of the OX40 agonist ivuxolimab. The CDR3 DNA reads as TGTGCCAGCAGTTTAGGAGCAGGCCCAGGAGGCTACACCTTC. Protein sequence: CASSLGAGPGGYTF.